Below, 2 T cell receptor beta chains from the same sample are listed, as sequenced in a study of Ad26.COV2.S vaccination and SARS-CoV-2 variants. This sample's treatment: some 20 received Ad26.COV2.S at low or high dose, single or two shots; roughly five received placebo; per-sample allocation not given. At day 63 after the first vaccine or placebo injection, samples were drawn. The table came from immunoSEQ multiplex PCR; TCRdb's copy has only in-frame clones and leaves some out. The sample yields roughly 380,000 clones, 88% seen once. The specimen comprised peripheral blood, sampled in a trial of Ad26.COV2.S vaccine versus placebo. The receptors shown here come from a person aged 18-60 years who received the Ad26.COV2.S COVID-19 vaccine or a placebo.

This chain links TRBV30 with TRBJ1-2; tentatively, D is TRBD1 (5 bases). Looked up from germline, CDR1 is GTSNPN and CDR2 is SVGIG (reference sequence). CDR3 length: 13 amino acids. V gave up 2 bases and J gave up 1 base, with 8 bases separating them. The CDR3 nucleotides read TGTGCCTGGAGTCTCCAGGGTAACTATGGCTACACCTTC. Amino acid sequence: CAWSLQGNYGYTF.

The chain is built from TRBV9 and TRBJ2-7, with D unresolved. This CDR3 has 13 residues. Germline V gene lookup returns CDR1 SGDLS and CDR2 YYNGEE. The V end lost 0 bases, the J end lost 3 bases, and 7 bases lay between the germline ends. This CDR3 reads CASSVVPGYEQYF. CDR3 nucleotides: TGTGCCAGCAGCGTAGTCCCCGGCTACGAGCAGTACTTC.